These 15 T cell receptor beta chains share one sample of origin, sequenced in a study of glioma-infiltrating T cells. Amplification of TCR alpha and beta CDR3 regions from RNA used iRepertoire nested multiplex PCR. MiXCR was run by TCRdb on the multiplex PCR reads, yielding one entry per CDR3 protein. The sample holds around 150,000 distinct CDR3 sequences, approximately 40% seen once. The sample was glioma tissue, nonneoplastic brain tissue, or PBMCs (not recorded which). Receptors originate from a human donor with low-grade glioma or glioblastoma, undergoing nonglioma brain surgery, or in good health (not recorded which).

This clonotype appeared many times. As DNA, the CDR3 is TGTGCCAGCAGTTACCGAGGGACCCCAGCGGAGACCCAGTACTTC. Its translation is CASSYRGTPAETQYF. This chain joins TRBV6-6 and TRBJ2-5, with D possibly called TRBD1 or TRBD2 (5 bases each). Looked up from germline, CDR1 is MNHNY and CDR2 is SVGAGI (reference sequence). The V end was cut by 2 bases, the J end by 5 bases, with 15 bases between. The CDR3 has 15 amino acids.

The sample holds one count of this clonotype. The V call is TRBV6-1, the J call TRBJ2-5; the D is unclear. The CDR3 contains 11 residues. V was pared by 7 bases and J by 7 bases, with 10 bases between. Germline CDR1 and CDR2: MNHNS and SASEGT. The CDR3 sequence is CASKHGVTQYF. The CDR3 DNA follows: TGTGCCAGCAAACACGGTGTGACCCAGTACTTC.

The genes are TRBV6-1 and TRBJ2-7; D remains ambiguous. This CDR3 region has 14 residues. V was clipped by 3 bases and J by 0 bases, with 9 bases between them. Germline V gene sequence: CDR1 MNHNS, CDR2 SASEGT. CDR3 amino acids: CASSETSISYEQYF. CDR3 nucleotides: TGTGCCAGCAGTGAGACGTCCATCTCCTACGAGCAGTACTTC.

The V and J genes are TRBV15 and TRBJ2-1, with D hard to call. Per the germline V gene, CDR1 is LNHNV and CDR2 is YYDKDF (reference sequence). V lost 8 bases and J lost 4, with 9 bases in between. The CDR3 is made up of 12 amino acids. CDR3 bases: TGTGCCACCTCGACCAGTTACAATGAGCAGTTCTTC. Its protein is CATSTSYNEQFF.

The V gene is TRBV27, the J gene TRBJ2-1, with 7 bases aligning to TRBD1. The trim removed 7 bases at V and 2 bases at J, leaving 8 bases unmatched. The CDR3 has 15 amino acids. Germline V gene sequence: CDR1 MNHEY, CDR2 SMNVEV (reference sequence). DNA for the CDR3: TGTGCCAGCAAGTCAACAGGGGTCACCTACAATGAGCAGTTCTTC. Its translation is CASKSTGVTYNEQFF.

A remark on this clonotype: One end of the junction does not line up with germline, which may come from a read error. V and J are TRBV10-3 and TRBJ1-6, with a weak D call TRBD1 (5 bases). The CDR3 totals 16 residues. Germline V gene sequence: CDR1 ENHRY, CDR2 SYGVKD. The CDR3 spells CAISEGGAYYNSPLNF. Written as DNA, the CDR3 is TGTGCCATCAGTGAGGGAGGGGCCTACTATAATTCACCCCTCAACTTT.

This clonotype was counted between two and nine times. The chain's CDR3 is CASSYSSRGGEAFF. In DNA, the CDR3 is TGTGCCAGCAGTTACTCCAGCAGGGGAGGTGAAGCTTTCTTT. The V gene is TRBV6-6, the J gene TRBJ1-1; the D gene is possibly TRBD1 (6 bases). The V gene's germline CDR1 is MNHNY and CDR2 SVGAGI (reference sequence). This CDR3 spans 14 amino acids. The ends were cut back, 0 bases at V and 7 bases at J, with 12 bases in the middle.

The V and J genes are TRBV27 and TRBJ2-7; 9 bases fit TRBD1. There are 14 residues in the CDR3. Germline CDR1 reads MNHEY; CDR2 reads SMNVEV (reference sequence). Losses at the gene ends were 6 bases for V and 4 bases for J; bases not matched to a gene: 7. The CDR3 DNA reads as TGTGCCAGCAGCCTGAGGACAGGGGAATACGAGCAGTACTTC. Its protein is CASSLRTGEYEQYF.

Only a few counts were recorded for this clonotype. CDR3 protein: CASSDRVHSPLHF. The CDR3 DNA reads as TGTGCCAGCAGTGACAGGGTTCATTCACCCCTCCACTTT. V and J are TRBV2 and TRBJ1-6, with D perhaps matching TRBD1 (5 bases). The CDR3 contains 13 residues. Germline loops: CDR1 SNHLY, CDR2 FYNNEI. Trimming shortened V by 3 bases and J by 8 bases, and 8 bases separated the two germline ends.

Of note for this clonotype: At one end the junction does not follow the germline gene, possibly because of a read error. This rearrangement joins TRBV28 to TRBJ2-3, with unresolved D. The CDR3 runs 12 residues. In germline, CDR1 is MDHEN, CDR2 SYDVKM. The CDR3 spells CASNLMADTQYF. The CDR3 bases are TGTGCCAGCAATTTAATGGCAGATACGCAGTATTTT. Full variable domain (remainder filled in from reference TRBV28 and TRBJ2-3): DVKVTQSSRYLVKRTGEKVFLECVQDMDHENMFWYRQDPGLGLRLIYFSYDVKMKEKGDIPEGYSVSREKKERFSLILESASTNQTSMYLCASNLMADTQYFGPGTRLTVL.

Turning to this clonotype: One junction end disagrees with the germline gene, perhaps due to a read error. The genes are TRBV7-9 and TRBJ1-2; D may be TRBD1 (6 bases). This CDR3 comprises 13 residues. CDR1 and CDR2 (germline): SEHNR, FQNEAQ (reference sequence). The CDR3 protein is CARSLVQGEGYTF. The CDR3 nucleotides read TGTGCCCGCAGCTTAGTACAGGGCGAAGGCTACACCTTC.

The chain links TRBV20-1 to TRBJ1-1, with TRBD1 as a possible D gene (6 bases). The CDR3 totals 14 residues. Trimming cost V 5 bases and J 1 base, with 14 bases left between them. Germline V CDR1 and CDR2: DFQATT, SNEGSKA (reference sequence). CDR3 in amino acids: CSALQTGGNTEAFF. The CDR3 DNA sequence: TGCAGTGCTCTACAGACAGGAGGGAACACTGAAGCTTTCTTT.

The chain combines TRBV6-1 with TRBJ2-2, with 8 bases matching TRBD2. V lost 10 bases, J lost 4 bases, and 11 bases stayed unmatched. This CDR3 spans 15 amino acids. Looked up from germline, CDR1 is MNHNS and CDR2 is SASEGT. CDR3 residues: CATSWTSFSTGELFF. The CDR3 DNA reads TGTGCCACTTCGTGGACTAGCTTCTCCACCGGGGAGCTGTTTTTT.

The chain uses TRBV15 and TRBJ2-7, with a tentative D call TRBD2 (5 bases). This CDR3 is built from 13 residues. Per the germline V gene, CDR1 is LNHNV and CDR2 is YYDKDF (reference sequence). Trimming pared 9 bases from V and 4 bases from J, leaving 16 bases between. The CDR3 spells CATAVRDEYEQYF. The CDR3 coding sequence is TGTGCCACTGCTGTGAGGGATGAGTACGAGCAGTACTTC.

This chain uses TRBV6-2 or TRBV6-3 with TRBJ1-1; D unresolved. This CDR3 region has 12 residues. Trimming took 9 bases from V and 1 from J, leaving 9 bases between them. Germline CDR1 reads MNHEY; CDR2 reads SVGEGT. The CDR3 nucleotides are TGTGCCAGACCACCACGGAACACTGAAGCTTTCTTT. Translated: CARPPRNTEAFF.